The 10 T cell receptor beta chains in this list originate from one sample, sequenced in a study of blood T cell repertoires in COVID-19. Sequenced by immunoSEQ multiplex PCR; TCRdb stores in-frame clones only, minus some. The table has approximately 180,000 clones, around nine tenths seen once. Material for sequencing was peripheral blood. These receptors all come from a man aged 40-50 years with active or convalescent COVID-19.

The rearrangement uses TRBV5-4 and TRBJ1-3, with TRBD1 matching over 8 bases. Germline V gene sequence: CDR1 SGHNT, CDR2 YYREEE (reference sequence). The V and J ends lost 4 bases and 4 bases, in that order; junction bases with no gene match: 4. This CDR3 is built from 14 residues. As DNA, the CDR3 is TGTGCCAGCAGCCAGACAGGGGCCGGAAACACCATATATTTT. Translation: CASSQTGAGNTIYF.

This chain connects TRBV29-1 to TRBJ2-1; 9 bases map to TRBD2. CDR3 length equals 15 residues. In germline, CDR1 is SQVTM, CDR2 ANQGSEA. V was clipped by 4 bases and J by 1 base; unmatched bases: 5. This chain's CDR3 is CSVGKAGGSYNEQFF. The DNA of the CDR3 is TGCAGCGTTGGAAAAGCGGGGGGATCCTACAATGAGCAGTTCTTC.

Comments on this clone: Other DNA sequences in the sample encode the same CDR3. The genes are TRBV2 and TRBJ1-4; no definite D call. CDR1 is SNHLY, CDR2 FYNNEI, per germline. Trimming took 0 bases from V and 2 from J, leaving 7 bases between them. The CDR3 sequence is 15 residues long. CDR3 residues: CASSEAGATNEKLFF. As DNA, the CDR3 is TGTGCCAGCAGTGAAGCGGGAGCCACTAATGAAAAACTGTTTTTT. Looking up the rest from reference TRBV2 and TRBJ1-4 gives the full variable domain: EPEVTQTPSHQVTQMGQEVILRCVPISNHLYFYWYRQILGQKVEFLVSFYNNEISEKSEIFDDQFSVERPDGSNFTLKIRSTKLEDSAMYFCASSEAGATNEKLFFGSGTQLSVL.

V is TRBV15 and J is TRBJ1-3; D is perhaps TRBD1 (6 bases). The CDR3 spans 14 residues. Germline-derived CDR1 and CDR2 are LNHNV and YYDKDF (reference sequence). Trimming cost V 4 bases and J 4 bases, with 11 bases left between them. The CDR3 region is CATSTAGAGNTIYF. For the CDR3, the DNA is TGTGCCACCAGCACGGCAGGGGCAGGAAACACCATATATTTT.

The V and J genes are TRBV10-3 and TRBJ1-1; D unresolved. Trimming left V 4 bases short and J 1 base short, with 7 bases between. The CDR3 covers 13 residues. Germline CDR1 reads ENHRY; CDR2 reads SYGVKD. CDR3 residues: CAISGEENTEAFF. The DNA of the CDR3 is TGTGCCATCAGTGGGGAGGAGAACACTGAAGCTTTCTTT.

CDR3 nucleotides: TGTGCCAGCAGCGAATGGGGGACAGGGGGTGCTGAGCAGTTCTTC. This sequence encodes CASSEWGTGGAEQFF. The chain is built from TRBV9 and TRBJ2-1, with 11 nucleotides matching TRBD1. Germline CDR1 SGDLS, CDR2 YYNGEE. The CDR3 length is 15 residues. The junction had 8 bases not matched to a gene; V was cut back by 3 bases and J by 9 bases.

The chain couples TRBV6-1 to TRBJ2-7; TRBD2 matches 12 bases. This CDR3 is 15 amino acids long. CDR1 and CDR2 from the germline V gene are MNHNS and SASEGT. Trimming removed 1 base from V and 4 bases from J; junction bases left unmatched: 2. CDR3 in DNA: TGTGCCAGCAGTGAAGGACTAGCGGGAGTTTACGAGCAGTACTTC. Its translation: CASSEGLAGVYEQYF.

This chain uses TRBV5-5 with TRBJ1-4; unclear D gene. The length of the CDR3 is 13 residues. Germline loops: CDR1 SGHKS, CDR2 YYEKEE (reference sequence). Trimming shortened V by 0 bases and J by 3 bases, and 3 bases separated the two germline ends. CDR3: CASSLEPNEKLFF. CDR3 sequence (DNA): TGTGCCAGCAGCTTGGAGCCTAATGAAAAACTGTTTTTT.

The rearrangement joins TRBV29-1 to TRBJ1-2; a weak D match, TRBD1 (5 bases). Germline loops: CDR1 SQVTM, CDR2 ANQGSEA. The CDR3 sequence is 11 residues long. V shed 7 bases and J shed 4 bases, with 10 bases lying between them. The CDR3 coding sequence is TGCAGCGCCAGCGACAGCTATGGCTACACCTTC. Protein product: CSASDSYGYTF.

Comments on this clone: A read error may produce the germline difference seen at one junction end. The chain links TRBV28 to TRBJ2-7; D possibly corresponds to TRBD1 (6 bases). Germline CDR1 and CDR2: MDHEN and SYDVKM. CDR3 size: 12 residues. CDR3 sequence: CASSLLVGGIDF. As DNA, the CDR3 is TGTGCCAGCAGTTTATTAGTTGGGGGCATAGACTTC.